The clone carrying this T cell receptor beta chain turned up a few times. Its antigen is undetermined. With 1 base removed from V and 6 bases from J, the gap between germline ends came to 13 bases. The length of the CDR3 is 14 residues. From germline, CDR1 is KGHSH and CDR2 LQKENI. This sample was taken from a study of beta chain features in type 1 diabetes. Findings and caveats of the study: The naive, central memory and Treg TCRB repertoires showed an apparent similarity that was greater among patients than among healthy donors. Patients with Type 1 diabetes showed moderately but significantly shorter TCRB CDR3s in all four CD4+ subsets. For TCRB rearrangement, an influence of HLA type remained unresolved here.

A CD45RO/CCR7/CD25/CD127/CD95/CD27 panel sorted naive, central memory, regulatory and stem cell-like memory CD4+ cells. Expressed TCRB transcripts were sequenced, since all the RNA that had been isolated was reverse transcribed. Generated by immunoSEQ multiplex PCR, the TCRdb table keeps only in-frame clones and is missing some. The sample lists 150,000 to 200,000 clones, approximately 62% occurring once. The sequenced sample was naive CD4+ T cells from blood. V gene TRBV18 combines with J gene TRBJ2-7, with a weak D call TRBD2 (6 bases). The clonotype was recovered from a man aged 25 to 45 with type 1 diabetes. For the CDR3, the DNA is TGTGCCAGCTCACCACAACCACTCGGGGGCGAGCAGTACTTC. Encoded protein: CASSPQPLGGEQYF.